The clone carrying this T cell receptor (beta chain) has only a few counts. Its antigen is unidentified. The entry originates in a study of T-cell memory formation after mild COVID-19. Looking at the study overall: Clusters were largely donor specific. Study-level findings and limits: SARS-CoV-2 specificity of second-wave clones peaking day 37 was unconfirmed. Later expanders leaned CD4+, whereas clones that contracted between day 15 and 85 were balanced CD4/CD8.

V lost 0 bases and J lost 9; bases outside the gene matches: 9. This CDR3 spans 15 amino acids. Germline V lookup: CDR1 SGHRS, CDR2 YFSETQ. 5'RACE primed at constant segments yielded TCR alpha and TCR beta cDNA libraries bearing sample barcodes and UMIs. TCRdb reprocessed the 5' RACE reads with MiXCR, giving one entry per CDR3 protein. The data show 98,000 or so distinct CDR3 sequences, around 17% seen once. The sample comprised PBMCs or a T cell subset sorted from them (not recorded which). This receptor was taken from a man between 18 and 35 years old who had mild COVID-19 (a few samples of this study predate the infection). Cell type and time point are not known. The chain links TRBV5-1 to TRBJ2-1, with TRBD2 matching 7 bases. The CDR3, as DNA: TGCGCCAGCAGCTTGGTCCCGGGACTAAGGAGTGAGCAGTTCTTC. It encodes CASSLVPGLRSEQFF.